A selection of T cell receptor beta chains follows, all from one sample in a study of technical replicates of blood from several donors. Sequencing was performed with immunoSEQ multiplex PCR; in TCRdb, only in-frame clones are kept and a portion is missing. Of about 84,000 clones listed, 97% are singletons. Sequencing was carried out using T cells isolated from PBMCs. The receptors shown here come from a human donor in good health. Both conserved end residues are part of each CDR3.

>TRBV5-6|TRBJ2-7|14
CASSTRDFRYEQYF
>TRBV12-5|TRBJ2-3|15
CASGLAQGITDTQYF
>TRBV11-1|TRBJ2-1|16
CASSLRGQGAGDEQFF
>TRBV5-1|TRBJ1-2|14
CASSSLDIHYGYTF
>TRBV30|TRBJ1-1|13
CTWGVRGYTEAFF
>TRBV27|TRBJ2-2|16
CASSFQTGGYTGELFF
>TRBV15|TRBJ2-7|13
CATSRVQAHEQYF
>TRBV29-1|TRBJ1-2|12
CSVGVDFRGYTF
>TRBV7-9|TRBJ2-3|17
CASSLGKGLLPTDTQYF
>TRBV7-2|TRBJ1-5|13
CASSLGTNQPQHF